A selection of T cell receptor beta chains follows, all from one sample in a study of T cell repertoires in cytomegalovirus infection. MiXCR, applied by TCRdb to the reads, yields one record per CDR3 protein. The sample lists some 800,000 distinct CDR3 sequences; 25% to 35% were seen once. No antigens are known for them. Source: cultured CD8+ T cells from PBMCs, taken from culture after CMV antigen stimulation. The receptors stem from a human donor in good health (CMV status not recorded). Some clones in this sample may be carry-over from other donors' samples. The CDR3 runs from the conserved cysteine through the conserved F or W. D genes are given only for firm matches.

V gene: TRBV24-1; D gene: .; CDR3 protein: CATTPGQRLAKNIQYF
V gene: TRBV20-1; D gene: .; CDR3 protein: CSARGGYTDAFF
V gene: TRBV10-3; D gene: TRBD1; CDR3 protein: CAISGQGSTDTQYF
V gene: TRBV7-6; D gene: TRBD2; CDR3 protein: CASSLWASGVSSYNEQFF
V gene: TRBV7-8; D gene: TRBD2; CDR3 protein: CASSFRLAGANTGELFF
V gene: TRBV9; D gene: .; CDR3 protein: CASNQADRTYEQYF
V gene: TRBV11-2; D gene: TRBD2; CDR3 protein: CASSLDALAGGDYNEQFF
V gene: TRBV7-8; D gene: TRBD2; CDR3 protein: CASSSTSLSTDTQYF
V gene: TRBV6-5; D gene: .; CDR3 protein: CASSYRYVDRHNEKLFF
V gene: TRBV15; D gene: .; CDR3 protein: CATRGGAGELFF
V gene: TRBV27; D gene: TRBD1; CDR3 protein: CASTGQGFGGYTF
V gene: TRBV2; D gene: .; CDR3 protein: CASSEKGNYNEQFF
V gene: TRBV7-8; D gene: .; CDR3 protein: CALAVDAYNEQFF
V gene: TRBV6-1; D gene: TRBD1; CDR3 protein: CASSPGGAAGTQYF
V gene: TRBV5-4; D gene: TRBD2; CDR3 protein: CASSLPPFSGGPNEQFF
V gene: TRBV7-3; D gene: .; CDR3 protein: CASSLNAGLNADTQYF